The subject of this entry is one T cell receptor beta chain. This CDR3 spans 12 amino acids. V was shortened by 3 bases and J by 3 bases, with 5 bases between the two germline ends. From germline, CDR1 is ENHRY and CDR2 SYGVKD. This sample is drawn from a study of blood T cells in healthy people across ages. PCR was performed a second time for roughly 7 to 11 cycles using a sample-barcoded 5' primer and a J-beta primer mix. MiXCR, run by TCRdb on the 5' RACE reads, gives a single entry per CDR3 protein. The repertoire holds about 1.8 million distinct CDR3 sequences, about 49% seen once, with 2% to 2.5% in the top ten.

Specimen: blood. V usage is TRBV10-3 and J usage is TRBJ1-1; D unclear. The clonotype was recovered from a woman in her 40s in good health. CDR3 amino acids: CAISDIYTEAFF. In DNA, the CDR3 is TGTGCCATCAGTGACATATACACTGAAGCTTTCTTT.